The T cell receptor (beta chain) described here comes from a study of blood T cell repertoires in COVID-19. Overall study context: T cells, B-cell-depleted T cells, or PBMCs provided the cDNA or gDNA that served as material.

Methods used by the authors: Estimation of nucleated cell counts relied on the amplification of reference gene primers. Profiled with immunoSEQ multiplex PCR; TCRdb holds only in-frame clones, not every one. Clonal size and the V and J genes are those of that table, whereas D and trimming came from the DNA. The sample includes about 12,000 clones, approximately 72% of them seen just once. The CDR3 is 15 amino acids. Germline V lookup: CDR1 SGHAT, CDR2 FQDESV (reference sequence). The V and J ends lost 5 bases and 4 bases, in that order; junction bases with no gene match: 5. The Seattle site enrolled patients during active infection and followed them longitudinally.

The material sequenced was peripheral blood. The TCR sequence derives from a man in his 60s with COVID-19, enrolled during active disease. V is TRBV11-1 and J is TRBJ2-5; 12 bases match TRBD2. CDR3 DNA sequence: TGTGCCAGCAGCCTCCTAGCGGGGGGGCGAGAGACCCAGTACTTC. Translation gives CASSLLAGGRETQYF.